This entry features one TCR beta chain sequence. This specimen comes from a study of blood T cell repertoires in COVID-19. CDR3 length: 15 amino acids. Trimming stripped 6 bases from V and 3 bases from J, with 15 bases between. Germline-derived CDR1 and CDR2 are MNHEY and SVGAGI. TCRdb's table, derived via immunoSEQ multiplex PCR, lists solely in-frame clones and lacks some. Of about 210,000 clones listed, roughly 78% are singletons. The J gene is TRBJ1-5, the V gene TRBV6-5; D is possibly TRBD1 (5 bases). Sequencing was carried out using peripheral blood. The TCR sequence derives from a woman aged 40 to 50 with acute or convalescent COVID-19. The CDR3: CASRGRGWDNQPQHF. CDR3 DNA: TGTGCCAGCAGGGGGAGGGGATGGGACAATCAGCCCCAGCATTTT.